These 19 T cell receptor beta chains share one sample of origin, sequenced in a study of OX40 agonist ivuxolimab in advanced cancers. The library was made by the immunoSEQ multiplex PCR assay. TCRdb's version of the immuneACCESS table is confined to in-frame rearrangements and falls short of the full clone set. An unresolved V gene accounts for under half of the shortfall where checked; the remainder is of unknown origin. The sample records 77,000 or so clones, around 90% of which are singletons. The leading ten clones occupy around 2% of the sample. Sequencing used CD4+ or CD8+ T cells sorted from blood, obtained in a trial of the OX40 agonist ivuxolimab. These TCRs come from an adult with an advanced solid tumor such as melanoma, head and neck, liver or kidney cancer.

This clone was recorded only once. In DNA form, the CDR3 reads TGCGCCAGCAGCCAAGACGGTCGGGGCAGGGGTGAAAAACTGTTTTTT. Encoded protein: CASSQDGRGRGEKLFF. This sequence joins TRBV4-1 and TRBJ1-4, with TRBD1 as a possible D gene (6 bases). Trimming shortened V by 0 bases and J by 7 bases, and 15 bases separated the two germline ends. Germline V gives CDR1 MGHRA, CDR2 YSYEKL. This CDR3 comprises 16 residues.

With regard to this clone: The missing conserved phenylalanine or tryptophan at the end of this CDR3 makes a read error likely. The DNA is omitted, as the CDR3 cannot be located on it reliably, and the CDR3 follows TCRdb's listing. V gene TRBV6-5 combines with J gene TRBJ2-7; the table's D gene call, TRBD2, was not cross checked with the DNA. From its first to its last residue, the CDR3 has 12 amino acids. The V gene's germline CDR1 is MNHEY and CDR2 SVGAGI. CDR3 region: CASSYAGEAPVL.

The rearrangement uses TRBV5-1 and TRBJ2-1, with 12 bases aligning to TRBD2. With 4 bases clipped from V and 4 bases from J, the junction kept 3 bases outside the gene matches. The CDR3 extends over 15 amino acids. Germline loops: CDR1 SGHRS, CDR2 YFSETQ. The CDR3 DNA is TGCGCCAGCAGCCTCCTAGCGGGAGGGTACAATGAGCAGTTCTTC. This gives the protein CASSLLAGGYNEQFF.

The genes are TRBV11-3 and TRBJ2-7; D not certain. Germline V gene sequence: CDR1 SGHNT, CDR2 YENEEA. Trimming took 5 bases from V and 3 from J, leaving 11 bases between them. CDR3 length: 13 residues. The CDR3 DNA follows: TGTGCCAGCAGCCCCAAATACAGCTACGAGCAGTACTTC. Protein: CASSPKYSYEQYF.

This clone was seen just once. The rearrangement joins TRBV10-3 to TRBJ1-1; D is unresolved. The CDR3 is made up of 13 amino acids. Germline loops: CDR1 ENHRY, CDR2 SYGVKD. The ends were cut back, 6 bases at V and 3 bases at J, with 11 bases in the middle. The CDR3 DNA reads as TGTGCCATCAGCAACGGACGCTACACTGAAGCTTTCTTT. This encodes CAISNGRYTEAFF.

The rearrangement joins TRBV1 to TRBJ2-5; the tabulated D call, TRBD2, remains unverified against the DNA. TRBV1 is described as a pseudogene. CDR3 length: 19 residues. CDR3 sequence: CTRRLAGGHIYIRQETQYF. CDR3 nucleotides: TGCACCAGGAGATTAGCGGGGGGGCACATATACATTAGACAAGAGACCCAGTACTTC.

V and J are TRBV4-2 and TRBJ2-7; a possible D gene is TRBD2 (6 bases). The germline V gene has CDR1 LGHNA and CDR2 YNFKEQ. V lost 0 bases, J lost 4 bases, and 16 bases lay in between. CDR3 length: 16 residues. CDR3 in DNA: TGTGCCAGCAGCCAAGATGGGCGGGGAAAGCCATACGAGCAGTACTTC. Encoded protein: CASSQDGRGKPYEQYF.

This clone appeared a few times. The chain uses TRBV7-2 and TRBJ1-3; D ambiguous. The V end lost 5 bases, the J end lost 0 bases, and 5 bases lay between the germline ends. The germline V gene encodes CDR1 SGHTA and CDR2 FQGNSA. The CDR3 totals 13 residues. Written as DNA, the CDR3 is TGTGCCAGCAGCCCGAACTCTGGAAACACCATATATTTT. It is translated as CASSPNSGNTIYF. The full variable domain, completed using reference TRBV7-2 and TRBJ1-3, is GAGVSQSPSNKVTEKGKDVELRCDPISGHTALYWYRQSLGQGLEFLIYFQGNSAPDKSGLPSDRFSAERTGGSVSTLTIQRTQQEDSAVYLCASSPNSGNTIYFGEGSWLTVV.

V is TRBV5-6 and J is TRBJ1-2, with D unclear. The germline V and J ends were trimmed by 1 base and 8 bases, with 12 bases remaining between them. In germline, CDR1 is SGHDT, CDR2 YYEEEE. This CDR3 has 13 amino acids. Here the CDR3 reads CASSLYIAGGYTF. CDR3 in DNA: TGTGCCAGCAGCTTGTATATAGCGGGGGGCTACACCTTC.

The chain uses TRBV7-2 and TRBJ1-1; weak D call: TRBD1 (6 bases). The V gene's germline CDR1 is SGHTA and CDR2 FQGNSA. V shed 6 bases and J shed 1 base, with 12 bases lying between them. The CDR3 consists of 14 residues. CDR3 in amino acids: CASSQRGGNTEAFF. In nucleotides, the CDR3 is TGTGCCAGCAGTCAGAGGGGGGGGAACACTGAAGCTTTCTTT.

The J gene is TRBJ2-3, the V gene TRBV28, with a possible D match to TRBD2 (5 bases). The germline V and J ends were trimmed by 6 bases and 3 bases, with 10 bases remaining between them. Germline V gene lookup returns CDR1 MDHEN and CDR2 SYDVKM. This CDR3 spans 13 amino acids. CDR3 amino acids: CASSPDYTDTQYF. In DNA, the CDR3 is TGTGCCAGCAGCCCCGACTATACAGATACGCAGTATTTT.

This clone came up once. The chain joins TRBV2 to TRBJ1-5; possibly TRBD1 for D (5 bases). This CDR3 comprises 13 residues. Germline loops: CDR1 SNHLY, CDR2 FYNNEI. V lost 5 bases, J lost 7 bases, and 12 bases lay in between. As DNA, the CDR3 is TGTGCCAGCAGTCCAGGGATATACCAGCCCCAGCATTTT. Protein sequence: CASSPGIYQPQHF.

This sequence joins TRBV6-6 and TRBJ1-1; D gene uncertain. The CDR3 spans 14 residues. CDR1 and CDR2 (germline): MNHNY, SVGAGI (reference sequence). V was pared by 2 bases and J by 1 base, with 8 bases between. In DNA form, the CDR3 reads TGTGCCAGCAGTTACCGAGTAGGGAACACTGAAGCTTTCTTT. Its protein product is CASSYRVGNTEAFF.

This chain links TRBV6-1 with TRBJ1-1; tentative D call: TRBD1 (6 bases). V was pared by 4 bases and J by 3 bases, with 24 bases between. Germline lookup yields CDR1 MNHNS and CDR2 SASEGT. CDR3 length equals 18 residues. CDR3 nucleotides: TGTGCCAGCAGTGCTCTGCGGGGGGGCCGAGGTTCTTACACTGAAGCTTTCTTT. This gives the protein CASSALRGGRGSYTEAFF.

The rearrangement joins TRBV19 to TRBJ1-1; 9 nucleotides line up with TRBD1. The CDR3 is 15 residues long. V trimming: 3 bases; J trimming: 1 base; junction bases outside the gene matches: 3. Germline V gene data show CDR1 as LNHDA and CDR2 as SQIVND (reference sequence). CDR3 nucleotides: TGTGCCAGTAGTATTTGGGGACAGGGGAACACTGAAGCTTTCTTT. This gives the protein CASSIWGQGNTEAFF.

The chain joins TRBV5-5 to TRBJ1-1, with D possibly matching TRBD1 (5 bases). Trimming removed 4 bases at V and 0 bases at J, with 16 bases between. The CDR3 contains 16 residues. The V gene's germline CDR1 is SGHKS and CDR2 YYEKEE (reference sequence). The DNA of the CDR3 is TGTGCCAGCAGCCCCCCATACTCGACAGTGAACACTGAAGCTTTCTTT. Residues: CASSPPYSTVNTEAFF.

The chain employs TRBV10-3 and TRBJ2-3, with 12 bases identical to TRBD2. This CDR3 region has 16 residues. The V gene's germline CDR1 is ENHRY and CDR2 SYGVKD. J gave up 2 bases and V 10 bases, and 10 bases lay outside the gene matches. The CDR3 DNA follows: TGTGCCACCCGACTAGCGGGGGTCCCGTCCACAGATACGCAGTATTTT. It yields the protein CATRLAGVPSTDTQYF.

This clone was picked up a small number of times. J is TRBJ2-1 and V is TRBV5-6, with D perhaps matching TRBD1 (5 bases). CDR1 is SGHDT, CDR2 YYEEEE, per germline. This CDR3 is built from 16 residues. Trimming took off 1 base at V and 0 bases at J, with 11 bases between the two ends. CDR3 protein: CASSLLGRSSYNEQFF. CDR3 sequence (DNA): TGTGCCAGCAGCTTGTTGGGGCGCAGCTCCTACAATGAGCAGTTCTTC. Full variable domain (remainder filled in from reference TRBV5-6 and TRBJ2-1): DAGVTQSPTHLIKTRGQQVTLRCSPKSGHDTVSWYQQALGQGPQFIFQYYEEEERQRGNFPDRFSGHQFPNYSSELNVNALLLGDSALYLCASSLLGRSSYNEQFFGPGTRLTVL.

The chain recombines TRBV5-1 with TRBJ2-3; 8 bases are a match to TRBD2. The CDR3 loop spans 17 amino acids. Germline-derived CDR1 and CDR2 are SGHRS and YFSETQ. V shed 4 bases, J shed 4 bases, and the junction held 14 bases outside the gene matches. The CDR3 spells CASSRSGTSGNSDTQYF. CDR3 coding DNA: TGCGCCAGCAGCCGTTCCGGGACTAGTGGGAACTCAGATACGCAGTATTTT. Together with reference TRBV5-1 and TRBJ2-3, the CDR3 gives the full variable domain: KAGVTQTPRYLIKTRGQQVTLSCSPISGHRSVSWYQQTPGQGLQFLFEYFSETQRNKGNFPGRFSGRQFSNSRSEMNVSTLELGDSALYLCASSRSGTSGNSDTQYFGPGTRLTVL.